The clone carrying this TCR beta chain was observed a handful of times. Antigen: not known. The source of the sample is a study of blood T cells in healthy people across ages. The use of a sample-barcoded 5' primer and a J-beta primer mix characterized a second PCR of roughly 6 to 11 cycles. Per sample, CDR3-containing paired-end reads numbered at least 2.5 million. TCRdb analysed the 5' RACE reads with MiXCR anew, one entry per CDR3 protein. The top ten clones hold over 15% of a sample with about 1 million distinct CDR3 sequences, under 55% of them seen once. The study, taken as a whole, reports: Naive T cell percentage and TCR beta diversity correlated strongly. CMV infection status of these donors was not known. TCR beta diversity per million T cells fell roughly linearly with age.

The source is a woman aged 55-69 years in good health. Specimen: blood.

The CDR3 region is CAISDLRETQYF. The CDR3, as DNA: TGTGCCATCAGTGATCTGAGAGAGACCCAGTACTTC. The chain combines TRBV10-3 with TRBJ2-5; D unresolved. The CDR3 spans 12 residues. The germline V and J ends were trimmed by 3 bases and 4 bases, with 6 bases remaining between them. From germline, CDR1 is ENHRY and CDR2 SYGVKD.